The next 29 T cell receptor beta chains were all read from a single sample in a study of neurological immune-mediated disorders. Time point indicated: longitudinal time-point 2. Each CDR3 protein is one row after TCRdb ran MiXCR on the 5' RACE reads. This table has about 49,000 distinct CDR3 sequences, less than 15% appearing once. Material for sequencing was PBMCs. The receptors stem from a male donor with HTLV-1-associated myelopathy (HAM/TSP).

In its sample, this clonotype was seen many times. The chain is built from TRBV7-9 and TRBJ2-3; 8 positions match TRBD2. Germline assignment: CDR1 SEHNR and CDR2 FQNEAQ (reference sequence). This CDR3 spans 14 amino acids. The V and J ends lost 5 bases and 1 base, in that order; junction bases with no gene match: 2. CDR3: CASSNSGGTDTQYF. CDR3 nucleotide sequence: TGTGCCAGCAGCAATAGCGGGGGCACAGATACGCAGTATTTT.

This clonotype was recorded at least ten times. The chain has TRBV11-2 and TRBJ2-3; 12 bases agree with TRBD2. J lost 8 bases, V lost 6 bases, and 9 bases had no gene match. Looked up from germline, CDR1 is SGHAT and CDR2 is FQNNGV. The CDR3 covers 15 residues. In DNA, the CDR3 is TGTGCCAGCAGTCCCACTAGCGGGGGGTCCGGTACGCAGTATTTT. Translating gives CASSPTSGGSGTQYF.

This clonotype was recorded many times. The rearrangement links TRBV6-2 or TRBV6-3 to TRBJ1-5, with TRBD1 matching over 12 bases. The V gene end was trimmed by 6 bases and the J gene end by 8 bases; junction bases not matched to a gene: 8. CDR3 length: 15 amino acids. Germline-derived CDR1 and CDR2 are MNHEY and SVGEGT. CDR3 bases: TGTGCCAGCAGAGGGACAGGGGGCCCCCGGGAGCCCCAGCATTTT. Amino acids: CASRGTGGPREPQHF.

This chain joins TRBV2 and TRBJ2-5; D remains unclear. V dropped 3 bases and J dropped 2 bases, with 7 bases sitting between them. The CDR3 extends over 13 amino acids. The germline CDR1 and CDR2 sequences are SNHLY and FYNNEI. In DNA form, the CDR3 reads TGTGCCAGCAGTGATCTTGCTCAAGAGACCCAGTACTTC. Residues: CASSDLAQETQYF. Complete variable domain (other parts from reference TRBV2 and TRBJ2-5): EPEVTQTPSHQVTQMGQEVILRCVPISNHLYFYWYRQILGQKVEFLVSFYNNEISEKSEIFDDQFSVERPDGSNFTLKIRSTKLEDSAMYFCASSDLAQETQYFGPGTRLLVL.

This clonotype was observed many times. The chain links TRBV20-1 to TRBJ2-7, with TRBD1 matching over 9 bases. CDR3 length: 13 amino acids. Per the germline V gene, CDR1 is DFQATT and CDR2 is SNEGSKA (reference sequence). The DNA for the CDR3 is TGCACCCTCATGGGACAGGGCTCCTACGAGCAGTACTTC. It translates to CTLMGQGSYEQYF.

Concerning this clonotype itself: A much larger clonotype is one base distant, so this may be a read error. The chain uses TRBV29-1 and TRBJ2-3; D is uncertain. CDR1 is SQVTM, CDR2 ANQGSEA, per germline. This CDR3 region has 12 residues. The V end was cut by 4 bases, the J end by 4 bases, with 9 bases between. The CDR3 nucleotides read TGCAGCGTTGGCAGCCCCCCAGATACGCAGTATTTT. Amino acids: CSVGSPPDTQYF.

This clonotype was recorded at least ten times. The junction differs from germline at one of its ends, possibly a read error. The chain has TRBV20-1 and TRBJ1-5; maybe TRBD1 (5 bases). CDR1 is DFQATT and CDR2 is SNEGSKA in the germline V gene (reference sequence). This CDR3 spans 14 amino acids. The CDR3 loop is CSARDSRSNQPQHF. CDR3 sequence (DNA): TGCAGTGCGAGAGACAGCCGGAGCAATCAGCCCCAGCATTTT.

This clonotype was counted at least ten times. The V gene is TRBV6-2 or TRBV6-3, the J gene TRBJ1-5; TRBD1 might be the D (5 bases). This CDR3 comprises 16 residues. Per the germline V gene, CDR1 is MNHEY and CDR2 is SVGEGT. V was trimmed by 4 bases and J by 7 bases, leaving 20 bases between them. The CDR3 spells CASSSKRAGFGQPQHF. For the CDR3, the DNA is TGTGCCAGCAGTTCTAAAAGGGCAGGGTTTGGACAGCCCCAGCATTTT.

This clonotype was counted at least ten times. The J gene is TRBJ1-1, the V gene TRBV20-1, with unresolved D. Germline CDR1 reads DFQATT; CDR2 reads SNEGSKA (reference sequence). V was clipped by 3 bases and J by 4 bases, with 12 bases between them. The CDR3 runs to 13 residues. CDR3 loop: CSASITRGTEAFF. Written as DNA, the CDR3 is TGCAGTGCTAGTATAACACGAGGCACTGAAGCTTTCTTT.

V gene TRBV5-1 combines with J gene TRBJ2-3, with 9 bases identical to TRBD2. This CDR3 has 15 amino acids. CDR1 and CDR2 from the germline V gene are SGHRS and YFSETQ. V dropped 0 bases and J dropped 5; count of bases not matched to a gene: 4. CDR3 sequence reads: CASSLVAGGRDTQYF. As DNA, the CDR3 is TGCGCCAGCAGCTTGGTTGCGGGGGGGCGAGATACGCAGTATTTT.

There are a few counts of this clonotype. This rearrangement joins TRBV20-1 to TRBJ1-1, with D perhaps matching TRBD1 (5 bases). The CDR3 spans 14 residues. V lost 0 bases and J 1 base, leaving 9 bases between the germline ends. Per the germline V gene, CDR1 is DFQATT and CDR2 is SNEGSKA (reference sequence). The CDR3 loop is CSARDRRANTEAFF. As DNA, the CDR3 is TGCAGTGCTAGAGATCGCAGGGCGAACACTGAAGCTTTCTTT.

This clonotype has a count of ten or more. This chain joins TRBV29-1 and TRBJ2-7; 7 bases align to TRBD1. Trimming took 7 bases from V and 4 from J; bases not matched to a gene: 7. The germline CDR1 and CDR2 sequences are SQVTM and ANQGSEA. The CDR3 spans 12 residues. For the CDR3, the DNA is TGCAGCGCTGGGACAGATTCATACGAGCAGTACTTC. It specifies CSAGTDSYEQYF.

The sample holds many counts of this clonotype. The chain joins TRBV6-2 or TRBV6-3 to TRBJ2-7, with unresolved D. Germline loops: CDR1 MNHEY, CDR2 SVGEGT. The CDR3 has 12 residues. V gave up 7 bases and J gave up 1 base, with 8 bases separating them. In DNA, the CDR3 is TGTGCCAGCATACCTAAATCCTACGAGCAGTACTTC. Translated, it gives CASIPKSYEQYF.

This clonotype was recorded a few times. The V gene is TRBV6-2 or TRBV6-3, the J gene TRBJ1-2; tentatively, D is TRBD1 (5 bases). Germline CDR1 and CDR2: MNHEY and SVGEGT. Trimming left V 1 base short and J 4 bases short, with 13 bases between. The CDR3 has 15 amino acids. The CDR3 here is CASSYFSPGPYGYTF. CDR3 in DNA: TGTGCCAGCAGTTACTTCTCTCCGGGACCCTATGGCTACACCTTC.

This clonotype was observed many times. The chain carries TRBV20-1 and TRBJ2-3, with TRBD1 as a possible D gene (6 bases). V was pared by 2 bases and J by 10 bases, with 19 bases between. CDR3 length equals 14 residues. Looked up from germline, CDR1 is DFQATT and CDR2 is SNEGSKA (reference sequence). The DNA for the CDR3 is TGCAGTGCTAGAAACAGGGAAACCTCCGCGGCGCAGTATTTT. Amino acid sequence: CSARNRETSAAQYF.

This clonotype came up many times. The CDR3 loop reads CASSYGQTNTEAFF. CDR3 sequence (DNA): TGTGCCAGCAGTTACGGACAGACGAACACTGAAGCTTTCTTT. The chain recombines TRBV6-6 with TRBJ1-1, with D possibly being TRBD1 (6 bases). Trimming removed 2 bases at V and 1 base at J, with 8 bases between. The CDR3 contains 14 residues. Germline V gives CDR1 MNHNY, CDR2 SVGAGI (reference sequence).

This clonotype was detected many times. CDR3 sequence (DNA): TGTGCCACCAGTGATTTGACTAGCCTGCCAGATACGCAGTATTTT. It codes for CATSDLTSLPDTQYF. The V and J genes are TRBV24-1 and TRBJ2-3, with D maybe TRBD2 (6 bases). Germline CDR1 reads KGHDR; CDR2 reads SFDVKD. The germline V and J ends were trimmed by 0 bases and 4 bases, with 10 bases remaining between them. This CDR3 spans 15 amino acids.

Many counts were recorded for this clonotype. The V gene is TRBV3-1, the J gene TRBJ2-7; the D gene is possibly TRBD2 (5 bases). V lost 0 bases to trimming and J lost 6 bases, with 15 bases between them. CDR3 size: 15 residues. CDR1 is LGHDT and CDR2 is YNNKEL in the germline V gene (reference sequence). The CDR3 DNA reads as TGTGCCAGCAGCCAAGATCTGAGAGGGTCGGGCGAGCAGTACTTC. This gives the protein CASSQDLRGSGEQYF.

This clonotype was observed many times. The chain recombines TRBV9 with TRBJ1-1, with 7 bases aligning to TRBD1. The CDR3 consists of 13 residues. Germline assignment: CDR1 SGDLS and CDR2 YYNGEE. J gave up 6 bases and V 3 bases, and 5 bases lay outside the gene matches. In nucleotides, the CDR3 is TGTGCCAGCAGCGCGACAGGGATCCCTGAAGCTTTCTTT. Translation: CASSATGIPEAFF.

This clonotype was recorded at least ten times. This sequence joins TRBV7-2 and TRBJ1-2, with 8 bases identical to TRBD1. With V trimmed by 2 bases and J by 4 bases, 9 bases remained unmatched. Germline values: CDR1 SGHTA, CDR2 FQGNSA. This CDR3 is 16 amino acids long. This CDR3 reads CASSLLQGAVSYGYTF. In DNA, the CDR3 is TGTGCCAGCAGCTTATTGCAGGGGGCGGTTAGCTATGGCTACACCTTC.

The CDR3 bases are TGTGCCAGCAGTTTCTCAACAGGGACGTGGGGCAATCAGCCCCAGCATTTT. Translating it yields CASSFSTGTWGNQPQHF. This chain connects TRBV28 to TRBJ1-5; TRBD1 might be the D (6 bases). Trimming left V 3 bases short and J 2 bases short, with 17 bases between. The germline CDR1 and CDR2 sequences are MDHEN and SYDVKM. CDR3 length equals 17 residues.

The chain uses TRBV3-1 and TRBJ1-1, with D unresolved. Trimming removed 4 bases from V and 2 bases from J, with 20 bases in between. CDR1 and CDR2 from the germline V gene are LGHDT and YNNKEL (reference sequence). The CDR3 runs 17 residues. CDR3 nucleotides: TGTGCCAGCAGCCCCGATTACGGGTTCTGGGGAAACACTGAAGCTTTCTTT. It encodes CASSPDYGFWGNTEAFF.

Ten or more counts support this clonotype. V gene TRBV9 combines with J gene TRBJ2-1; D possibly corresponds to TRBD1 (5 bases). This CDR3 has 16 residues. Germline lookup yields CDR1 SGDLS and CDR2 YYNGEE. With 3 bases removed from V and 7 bases from J, the gap between germline ends came to 20 bases. CDR3 amino acids: CASSGRLWQGRNEQFF. CDR3 sequence (DNA): TGTGCCAGCAGCGGCCGCTTATGGCAGGGAAGGAATGAGCAGTTCTTC.

This clonotype was observed many times. V usage is TRBV7-2 and J usage is TRBJ2-3, with TRBD2 matching 7 bases. Germline V CDR1 and CDR2: SGHTA, FQGNSA. Trimming at V came to 0 bases and at J to 5 bases, leaving 5 bases not matched to a gene. This CDR3 comprises 15 residues. The CDR3 DNA reads TGTGCCAGCAGCTTAGCGGGGGGGGGGATAGATACGCAGTATTTT. This gives the protein CASSLAGGGIDTQYF.

The sample holds a few counts of this clonotype. This rearrangement joins TRBV6-5 to TRBJ1-1, with D possibly being TRBD1 (5 bases). This CDR3 contains 14 residues. Trimming left V 6 bases short and J 10 bases short, with 21 bases between. Germline CDR1 MNHEY, CDR2 SVGAGI. CDR3 sequence: CASRPSVTPQGAFF. The CDR3 bases are TGTGCCAGCAGACCATCGGTGACACCCCAGGGAGCTTTCTTT.

This clonotype has ten or more counts. The chain uses TRBV20-1 and TRBJ1-1; D not resolved. Per germline, CDR1 DFQATT and CDR2 SNEGSKA (reference sequence). V was clipped by 8 bases and J by 1 base, with 14 bases between them. The CDR3 is 13 amino acids. This CDR3 is CSPKASWNTEAFF. DNA for the CDR3: TGCAGTCCCAAAGCTAGTTGGAACACTGAAGCTTTCTTT.

This clonotype was seen ten or more times. The genes are TRBV20-1 and TRBJ2-3; 8 nucleotides agree with TRBD2. CDR1 is DFQATT and CDR2 is SNEGSKA in the germline V gene (reference sequence). The CDR3 is made up of 13 amino acids. The V segment lost 2 bases and the J segment 4 bases; nucleotides outside the gene matches: 2. In DNA form, the CDR3 reads TGCAGTGCTAGACGACTAGCGTCAGATACGCAGTATTTT. Translated, it gives CSARRLASDTQYF.

Ten or more counts support this clonotype. This chain uses TRBV5-1 with TRBJ2-5; TRBD1 might be the D (7 bases). Germline assignment: CDR1 SGHRS and CDR2 YFSETQ. CDR3 size: 15 residues. V was clipped by 0 bases and J by 1 base, with 10 bases between them. The CDR3 is CASSLAGGSQETQYF. As DNA, the CDR3 is TGCGCCAGCAGCTTGGCAGGGGGGAGCCAAGAGACCCAGTACTTC.

This clonotype was counted at least ten times. J is TRBJ2-3 and V is TRBV5-1; 12 bases line up with TRBD1. CDR3 length: 16 residues. CDR1 is SGHRS, CDR2 YFSETQ, per germline. V trimming: 5 bases; J trimming: 6 bases; junction bases outside the gene matches: 10. The CDR3 region has the DNA TGCGCCAGCAGTTCCGGGACAGGGGGCTTATCGGATACGCAGTATTTT. This encodes CASSSGTGGLSDTQYF.